Below are 23 T cell receptor beta chains sequenced from a single sample in a study of blood T cell repertoires in COVID-19. This table comes from immunoSEQ multiplex PCR, and its TCRdb copy is limited to in-frame clones, with some not included. The sample consists of roughly 25,000 clones, approximately 75% of them appearing once. Sequencing used peripheral blood. These receptors originate from a man aged 45-65 years with COVID-19, enrolled during active disease.

The V and J genes are TRBV19 and TRBJ1-2; D is unclear. V was cut by 4 bases and J by 4 bases, with 7 bases left in between. The CDR3 covers 12 residues. Germline CDR1 and CDR2: LNHDA and SQIVND (reference sequence). CDR3: CASSKGGYGYTF. For the CDR3, the DNA is TGTGCCAGTAGTAAAGGCGGCTATGGCTACACCTTC.

In the case of this clone: Sequence at one end of the junction differs from germline and may be a read error. Other DNA sequences in the sample encode the same CDR3. Here the CDR3 reads CASSLSYLRGGDQETQYF. DNA for the CDR3: TGTGCCAGCAGTTTATCATATCTGCGGGGGGGGGACCAGGAGACCCAGTACTTC. The rearrangement uses TRBV27 and TRBJ2-5; the match to TRBD2 covers 9 bases. This CDR3 comprises 18 residues. From germline, CDR1 is MNHEY and CDR2 SMNVEV (reference sequence).

The chain links TRBV28 to TRBJ1-4; 7 nucleotides match TRBD1. The CDR3 contains 15 residues. V trimming: 3 bases; J trimming: 8 bases; junction bases outside the gene matches: 9. Germline V CDR1 and CDR2: MDHEN, SYDVKM. CDR3 loop: CASSFRQGDGEKLFF. The CDR3 DNA is TGTGCCAGCAGTTTTAGACAGGGCGATGGGGAAAAACTGTTTTTT.

This chain joins TRBV29-1 and TRBJ2-7; D is ambiguous. The V gene lost 1 base and the J gene lost 3 bases, with 7 bases spanning the gap. CDR3 length equals 12 residues. Germline V lookup: CDR1 SQVTM, CDR2 ANQGSEA. CDR3 protein: CSVEVNGYEQYF. As DNA, the CDR3 is TGCAGCGTTGAAGTAAACGGCTACGAGCAGTACTTC.

V and J are TRBV5-6 and TRBJ2-5; perhaps TRBD2 as D (6 bases). V was cut by 0 bases and J by 7 bases, with 16 bases left in between. The germline V gene has CDR1 SGHDT and CDR2 YYEEEE. CDR3 length: 15 amino acids. This chain's CDR3 is CASSLGPGVSWTQYF. The CDR3 nucleotides read TGTGCCAGCAGCTTGGGCCCGGGGGTCAGCTGGACCCAGTACTTC. Full variable domain (remainder filled in from reference TRBV5-6 and TRBJ2-5): DAGVTQSPTHLIKTRGQQVTLRCSPKSGHDTVSWYQQALGQGPQFIFQYYEEEERQRGNFPDRFSGHQFPNYSSELNVNALLLGDSALYLCASSLGPGVSWTQYFGPGTRLLVL.

V and J are TRBV9 and TRBJ1-5, with D possibly TRBD1 on 5 matching bases. Trimming shortened V by 3 bases and J by 7 bases, and 17 bases separated the two germline ends. Germline lookup yields CDR1 SGDLS and CDR2 YYNGEE. This CDR3 region has 15 residues. The CDR3 coding sequence is TGTGCCAGCAGCGACGGACGTGTGGGGGGACAGCCCCAGCATTTT. Protein sequence: CASSDGRVGGQPQHF. Filled out from reference TRBV9 and TRBJ1-5, the complete variable domain reads DSGVTQTPKHLITATGQRVTLRCSPRSGDLSVYWYQQSLDQGLQFLIQYYNGEERAKGNILERFSAQQFPDLHSELNLSSLELGDSALYFCASSDGRVGGQPQHFGDGTRLSIL.

This rearrangement joins TRBV25-1 to TRBJ2-7; D is perhaps TRBD2 (10 bases). CDR1 and CDR2 from the germline V gene are MGHDK and SYGVNS. V was clipped by 8 bases and J by 4 bases, with 24 bases between them. The CDR3 has 16 amino acids. This CDR3 reads CASAAGGGQGRYEQYF. In DNA form, the CDR3 reads TGTGCCAGCGCAGCGGGGGGGGGACAGGGAAGGTACGAGCAGTACTTC.

The rearrangement joins TRBV24-1 to TRBJ1-2; maybe TRBD1 (5 bases). The V end was cut by 4 bases, the J end by 2 bases, with 13 bases between. Germline V CDR1 and CDR2: KGHDR, SFDVKD. The CDR3 extends over 15 amino acids. The CDR3 DNA reads as TGTGCCACCAGTGAGTCGAAGGCAGGGAACTATGGCTACACCTTC. Translated, it gives CATSESKAGNYGYTF.

This clone appeared a few times. V and J are TRBV27 and TRBJ2-7; 7 bases align to TRBD2. Trimming at V came to 2 bases and at J to 2 bases, leaving 6 bases not matched to a gene. The CDR3 covers 15 residues. Germline CDR1 and CDR2: MNHEY and SMNVEV (reference sequence). The CDR3 spells CASSLRSGGPYEQYF. CDR3 bases: TGTGCCAGCAGTTTAAGGTCGGGAGGACCCTACGAGCAGTACTTC.

This chain uses TRBV5-5 with TRBJ2-7; D may be TRBD2 (7 bases). V lost 1 base and J lost 5, with 13 bases in between. Germline V lookup: CDR1 SGHKS, CDR2 YYEKEE (reference sequence). This CDR3 has 14 amino acids. CDR3 DNA: TGTGCCAGCAGCTTGCTAGGGGGGGCCAACGAGCAGTACTTC. Translated, it gives CASSLLGGANEQYF.

The gene calls are TRBV7-9 and TRBJ2-2; TRBD2 agrees at 12 bases. The germline V gene has CDR1 SEHNR and CDR2 FQNEAQ (reference sequence). V trimming: 6 bases; J trimming: 4 bases; junction bases outside the gene matches: 6. The CDR3 sequence is 16 residues long. The chain's CDR3 is CASRLAGGPGTGELFF. CDR3 DNA: TGTGCCAGCAGGCTAGCGGGAGGGCCGGGCACCGGGGAGCTGTTTTTT.

V and J are TRBV7-6 and TRBJ2-7; the match to TRBD1 covers 8 bases. With 5 bases clipped from V and 0 bases from J, the junction kept 9 bases outside the gene matches. This CDR3 spans 16 amino acids. Germline CDR1 is SGHVS and CDR2 is FNYEAQ. The CDR3 here is CASSPGTGVNSYEQYF. The CDR3 DNA reads as TGTGCCAGCAGCCCTGGGACAGGCGTTAACTCCTACGAGCAGTACTTC.

The genes are TRBV6-2 or TRBV6-3 and TRBJ1-6; 8 bases match TRBD1. This CDR3 region has 14 residues. Looked up from germline, CDR1 is MNHEY and CDR2 is SVGEGT. After removal of 4 bases from V and 8 bases from J, the junction contained 4 bases not matched to a gene. CDR3: CASSLQGEDSPLHF. CDR3 DNA sequence: TGTGCCAGCAGTTTACAGGGGGAAGATTCACCCCTCCACTTT.

The chain links TRBV6-7 to TRBJ2-7; D possibly corresponds to TRBD1 (6 bases). TRBV6-7 is known as an ORF, though its function is uncertain. The V end lost 2 bases, the J end lost 2 bases, and 28 bases lay between the germline ends. The CDR3 is 20 residues long. The CDR3 coding sequence is TGTGCCAGCAGTTACACCCCCACCCTCCGACAGGAAAAAAGTCCCTACGAGCAGTACTTC. Translating it yields CASSYTPTLRQEKSPYEQYF.

V and J are TRBV5-4 and TRBJ1-1; no reliable D call. V lost 4 bases to trimming and J lost 1 base, with 11 bases between them. The CDR3 has 14 residues. Looked up from germline, CDR1 is SGHNT and CDR2 is YYREEE (reference sequence). The CDR3 protein is CASSLLNGNTEAFF. In DNA, the CDR3 is TGTGCCAGCAGCCTTTTGAACGGGAACACTGAAGCTTTCTTT.

The CDR3 DNA reads TGTGCCAGCAGCTCGGCAGGGGGATACTCCTACGAGCAGTACTTC. Translation: CASSSAGGYSYEQYF. V gene TRBV7-2 combines with J gene TRBJ2-7; 7 bases map to TRBD1. CDR1 SGHTA and CDR2 FQGNSA come from the germline V gene. The CDR3 length is 15 residues. With 4 bases clipped from V and 0 bases from J, the junction kept 6 bases outside the gene matches.

The chain combines TRBV5-4 with TRBJ2-3; D is ambiguous. This CDR3 comprises 16 residues. Deletions cut 0 bases from V and 2 bases from J, with 13 bases between. Germline V gene lookup returns CDR1 SGHNT and CDR2 YYREEE (reference sequence). CDR3 in amino acids: CASSLGGALATDTQYF. DNA of the CDR3: TGTGCCAGCAGCTTGGGTGGCGCCTTAGCCACAGATACGCAGTATTTT.

The chain joins TRBV30 to TRBJ1-5, with 7 nucleotides matching TRBD1. V gave up 4 bases and J gave up 2 bases; unmatched junction bases: 2. In germline, CDR1 is GTSNPN, CDR2 SVGIG (reference sequence). This CDR3 is built from 13 residues. In DNA form, the CDR3 reads TGTGCCTGGACGGGACAGCGCAATCAGCCCCAGCATTTT. Translating gives CAWTGQRNQPQHF.

The chain has TRBV28 and TRBJ2-5; tentatively, D is TRBD2 (7 bases). Between the trimmed V and J ends, which lost 7 bases and 5 bases, there was a span of 14 bases. Germline CDR1 and CDR2: MDHEN and SYDVKM. This CDR3 is built from 13 residues. The CDR3 DNA reads as TGTGCCAGCACCCAAGGGGGAGGGGAGACCCAGTACTTC. Translation gives CASTQGGGETQYF.

This chain uses TRBV6-5 with TRBJ1-2, with a tentative D call TRBD1 (5 bases). The V gene's germline CDR1 is MNHEY and CDR2 SVGAGI. V was clipped by 2 bases and J by 6 bases, with 16 bases between them. The CDR3 sequence is 15 residues long. The chain's CDR3 is CASSYTAGGGHGYTF. The CDR3 DNA follows: TGTGCCAGCAGTTACACCGCGGGGGGAGGGCATGGCTACACCTTC.

The chain has TRBV5-1 and TRBJ2-5, with TRBD2 as a possible D gene (6 bases). Germline V gives CDR1 SGHRS, CDR2 YFSETQ. The length of the CDR3 is 16 residues. V was clipped by 4 bases and J by 2 bases, with 18 bases between them. This chain's CDR3 is CASSPEPAGGQETQYF. For the CDR3, the DNA is TGCGCCAGCAGCCCGGAGCCAGCGGGCGGTCAAGAGACCCAGTACTTC.

The chain employs TRBV5-1 and TRBJ2-5; tentatively, D is TRBD1 (6 bases). Trimming shortened V by 0 bases and J by 1 base, and 7 bases separated the two germline ends. The CDR3 covers 14 residues. Germline CDR1 reads SGHRS; CDR2 reads YFSETQ. The DNA for the CDR3 is TGCGCCAGCAGCTTGGGACAGGCCCAAGAGACCCAGTACTTC. Residues: CASSLGQAQETQYF.

The chain carries TRBV14 and TRBJ2-1; no firm D call. In germline, CDR1 is SGHDN, CDR2 FVKESK. There are 11 residues in the CDR3. Trimming pared 5 bases from V and 10 bases from J, leaving 9 bases between. The CDR3 region is CASSIGGEQFF. The CDR3 region has the DNA TGTGCCAGCAGCATCGGCGGAGAGCAGTTCTTC. The full variable domain, its missing parts supplied by reference TRBV14 and TRBJ2-1, is EAGVTQFPSHSVIEKGQTVTLRCDPISGHDNLYWYRRVMGKEIKFLLHFVKESKQDESGMPNNRFLAERTGGTYSTLKVQPAELEDSGVYFCASSIGGEQFFGPGTRLTVL.